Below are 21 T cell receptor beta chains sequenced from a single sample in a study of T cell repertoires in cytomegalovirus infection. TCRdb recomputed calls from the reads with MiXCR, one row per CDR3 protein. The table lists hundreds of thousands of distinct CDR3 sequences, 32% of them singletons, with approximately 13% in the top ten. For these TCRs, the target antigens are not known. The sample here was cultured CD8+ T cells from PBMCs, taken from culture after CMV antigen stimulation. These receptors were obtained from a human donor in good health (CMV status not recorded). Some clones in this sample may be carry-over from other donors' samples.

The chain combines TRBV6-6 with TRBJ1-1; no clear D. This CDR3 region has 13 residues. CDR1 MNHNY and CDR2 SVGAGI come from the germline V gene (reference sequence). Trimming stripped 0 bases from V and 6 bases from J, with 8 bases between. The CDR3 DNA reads TGTGCCAGCAGTTACTCGTCAGCCGCTGAAGCTTTCTTT. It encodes CASSYSSAAEAFF.

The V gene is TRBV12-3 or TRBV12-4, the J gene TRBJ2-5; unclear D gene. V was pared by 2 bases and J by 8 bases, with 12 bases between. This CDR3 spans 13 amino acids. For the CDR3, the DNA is TGTGCCAGCAGTTTAAACCCGACGGTTACCCAGTACTTC. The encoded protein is CASSLNPTVTQYF.

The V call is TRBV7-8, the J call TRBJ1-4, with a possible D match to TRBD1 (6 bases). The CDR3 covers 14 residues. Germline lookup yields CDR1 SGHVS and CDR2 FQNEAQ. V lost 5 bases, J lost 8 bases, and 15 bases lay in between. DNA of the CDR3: TGTGCCAGCAGCAACAGGGCCGAGGGGGAAAAACTGTTTTTT. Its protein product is CASSNRAEGEKLFF.

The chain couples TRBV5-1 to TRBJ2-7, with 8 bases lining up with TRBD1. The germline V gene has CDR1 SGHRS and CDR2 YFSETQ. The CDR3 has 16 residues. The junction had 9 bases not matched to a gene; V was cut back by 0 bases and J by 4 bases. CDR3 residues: CASSLEKDREIYEQYF. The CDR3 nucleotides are TGCGCCAGCAGCTTGGAAAAGGACAGGGAAATTTACGAGCAGTACTTC.

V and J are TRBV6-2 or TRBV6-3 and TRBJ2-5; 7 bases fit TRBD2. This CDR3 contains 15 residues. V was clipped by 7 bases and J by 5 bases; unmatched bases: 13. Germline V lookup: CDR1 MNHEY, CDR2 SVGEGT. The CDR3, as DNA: TGTGCCAGCACCCACCGGGAGGACTATCCGGAGACCCAGTACTTC. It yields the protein CASTHREDYPETQYF.

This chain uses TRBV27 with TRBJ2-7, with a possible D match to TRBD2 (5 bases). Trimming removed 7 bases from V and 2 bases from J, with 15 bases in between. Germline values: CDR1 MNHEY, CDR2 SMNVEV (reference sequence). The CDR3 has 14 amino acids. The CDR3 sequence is CASTQLGGPYEQYF. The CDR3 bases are TGTGCCAGCACTCAACTTGGAGGCCCCTACGAGCAGTACTTC.

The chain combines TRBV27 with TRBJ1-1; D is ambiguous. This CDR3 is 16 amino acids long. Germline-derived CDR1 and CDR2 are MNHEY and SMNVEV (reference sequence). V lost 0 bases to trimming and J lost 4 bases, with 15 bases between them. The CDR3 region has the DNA TGTGCCAGCAGTTTATCGATAGGGCGGGGTTTCACTGAAGCTTTCTTT. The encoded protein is CASSLSIGRGFTEAFF.

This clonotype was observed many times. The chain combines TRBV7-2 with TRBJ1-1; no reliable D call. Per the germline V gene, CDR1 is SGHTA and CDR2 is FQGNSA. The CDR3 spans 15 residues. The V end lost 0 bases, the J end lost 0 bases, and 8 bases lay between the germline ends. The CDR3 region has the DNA TGTGCCAGCAGCTTAGCGTCCGGTATGAACACTGAAGCTTTCTTT. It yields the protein CASSLASGMNTEAFF.

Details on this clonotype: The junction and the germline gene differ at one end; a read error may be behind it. The CDR3 is CAGSGTGKAGELFF. For the CDR3, the DNA is TGTGCCGGCAGCGGGACAGGGAAAGCCGGGGAGCTGTTTTTT. J is TRBJ2-2 and V is TRBV12-3 or TRBV12-4, with 9 bases fitting TRBD1. The CDR3 is 14 residues long.

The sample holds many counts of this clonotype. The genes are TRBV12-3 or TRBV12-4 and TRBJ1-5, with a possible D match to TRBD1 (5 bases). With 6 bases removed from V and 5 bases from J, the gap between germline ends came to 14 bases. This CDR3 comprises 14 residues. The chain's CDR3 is CASSPWGRHQPQHF. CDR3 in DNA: TGTGCCAGCAGCCCTTGGGGACGGCATCAGCCCCAGCATTTT.

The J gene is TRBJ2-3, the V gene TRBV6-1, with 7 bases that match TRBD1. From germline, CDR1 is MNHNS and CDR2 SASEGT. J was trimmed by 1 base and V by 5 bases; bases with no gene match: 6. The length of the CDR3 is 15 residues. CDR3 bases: TGTGCCAGCAGTTTTCACAGGGGTGGCACAGATACGCAGTATTTT. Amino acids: CASSFHRGGTDTQYF.

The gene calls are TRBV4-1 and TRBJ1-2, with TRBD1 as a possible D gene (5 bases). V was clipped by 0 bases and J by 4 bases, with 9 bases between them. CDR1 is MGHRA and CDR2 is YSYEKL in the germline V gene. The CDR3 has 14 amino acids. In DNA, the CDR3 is TGCGCCAGCAGCCAAGATCACGGGGCCTATGGCTACACCTTC. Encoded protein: CASSQDHGAYGYTF.

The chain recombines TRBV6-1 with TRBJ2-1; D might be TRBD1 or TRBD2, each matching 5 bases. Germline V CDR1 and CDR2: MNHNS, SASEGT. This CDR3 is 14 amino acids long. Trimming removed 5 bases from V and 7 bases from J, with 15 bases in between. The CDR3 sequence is CASSFSGTPNEQFF. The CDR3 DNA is TGTGCCAGCAGTTTTTCCGGGACCCCAAATGAGCAGTTCTTC.

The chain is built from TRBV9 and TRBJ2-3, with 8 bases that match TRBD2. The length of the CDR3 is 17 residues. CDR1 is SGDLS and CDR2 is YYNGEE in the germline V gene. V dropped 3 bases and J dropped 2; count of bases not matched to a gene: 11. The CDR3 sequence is CASSAFLGLAITDTQYF. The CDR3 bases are TGTGCCAGCAGCGCCTTCTTAGGACTAGCCATCACAGATACGCAGTATTTT. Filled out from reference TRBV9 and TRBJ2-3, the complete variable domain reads DSGVTQTPKHLITATGQRVTLRCSPRSGDLSVYWYQQSLDQGLQFLIQYYNGEERAKGNILERFSAQQFPDLHSELNLSSLELGDSALYFCASSAFLGLAITDTQYFGPGTRLTVL.

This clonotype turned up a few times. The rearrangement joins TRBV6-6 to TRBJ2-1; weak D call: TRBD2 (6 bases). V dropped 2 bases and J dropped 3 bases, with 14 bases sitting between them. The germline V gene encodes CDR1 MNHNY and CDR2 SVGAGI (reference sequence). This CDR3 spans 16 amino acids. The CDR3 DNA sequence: TGTGCCAGCAGTTACGCGGGCGGGGACTTCTACAATGAGCAGTTCTTC. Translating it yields CASSYAGGDFYNEQFF.

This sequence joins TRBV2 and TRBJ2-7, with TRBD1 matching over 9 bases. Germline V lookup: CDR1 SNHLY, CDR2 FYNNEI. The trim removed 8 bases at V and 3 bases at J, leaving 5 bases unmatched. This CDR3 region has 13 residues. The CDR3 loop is CASDDRGYYEQYF. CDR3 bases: TGTGCCAGCGATGACAGGGGGTACTACGAGCAGTACTTC.

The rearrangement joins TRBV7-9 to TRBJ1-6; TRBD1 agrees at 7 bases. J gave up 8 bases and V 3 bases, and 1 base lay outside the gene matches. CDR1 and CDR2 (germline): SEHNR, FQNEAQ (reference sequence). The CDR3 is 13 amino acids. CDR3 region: CASSFTGDSPLHF. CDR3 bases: TGTGCCAGCAGCTTCACAGGGGATTCACCCCTCCACTTT.

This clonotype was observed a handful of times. The CDR3, as DNA: TGTGCCAGTAGTATCTGGGTCGGCTACACCTTC. This sequence encodes CASSIWVGYTF. The chain couples TRBV19 to TRBJ1-2, with no clear D. V was pared by 3 bases and J by 8 bases, with 7 bases between. This CDR3 spans 11 amino acids. Germline CDR1 LNHDA, CDR2 SQIVND (reference sequence).

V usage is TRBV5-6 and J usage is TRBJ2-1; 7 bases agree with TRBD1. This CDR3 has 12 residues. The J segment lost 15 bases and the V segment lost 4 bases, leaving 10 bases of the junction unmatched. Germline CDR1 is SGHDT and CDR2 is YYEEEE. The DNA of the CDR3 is TGTGCCAGCAGCGTGGGTGACAGGGATCTGTTCTTC. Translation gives CASSVGDRDLFF.

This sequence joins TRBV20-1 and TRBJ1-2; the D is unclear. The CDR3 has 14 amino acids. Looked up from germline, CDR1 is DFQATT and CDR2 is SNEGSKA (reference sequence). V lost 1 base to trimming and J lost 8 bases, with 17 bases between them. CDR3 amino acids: CSARGGARDNGYTF. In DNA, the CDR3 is TGCAGTGCTAGAGGGGGTGCGAGGGATAACGGCTACACCTTC.

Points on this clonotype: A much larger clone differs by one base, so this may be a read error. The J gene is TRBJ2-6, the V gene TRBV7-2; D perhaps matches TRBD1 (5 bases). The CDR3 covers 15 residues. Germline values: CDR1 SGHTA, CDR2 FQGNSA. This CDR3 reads CASSYRPSGADVLTF. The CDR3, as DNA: TGTGCCAGCAGCTACCGTCCCTCTGGGGCCGACGTCCTGACTTTC.